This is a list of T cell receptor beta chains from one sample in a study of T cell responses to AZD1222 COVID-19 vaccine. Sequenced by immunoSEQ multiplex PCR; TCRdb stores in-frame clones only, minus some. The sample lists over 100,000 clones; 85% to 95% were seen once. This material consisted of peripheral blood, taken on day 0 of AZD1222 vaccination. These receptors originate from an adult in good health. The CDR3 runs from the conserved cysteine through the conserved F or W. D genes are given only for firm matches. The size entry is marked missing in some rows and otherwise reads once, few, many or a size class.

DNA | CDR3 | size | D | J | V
TGTGCCATCAGCGGGACAACGGGGGAAAAACTGTTTTTT | CAISGTTGEKLFF | once | NA | TRBJ1-4 | TRBV10-3
TGTGCCAGTAGTTCCGGGACTAGCCACAATGAGCAGTTCTTC | CASSSGTSHNEQFF | NA | TRBD2 | TRBJ2-1 | TRBV19
TGTGCCAGCAGCCTCCTAGGAGGCTACACCTTC | CASSLLGGYTF | NA | NA | TRBJ1-2 | TRBV12-3/TRBV12-4
TGTGCCAGCAGCAACCCAAGTGAAGGGAGCGATGAGCAGTTCTTC | CASSNPSEGSDEQFF | NA | NA | TRBJ2-1 | TRBV6-2/TRBV6-3
TGCGCCAGCAGCCTCCGGGGCGGGGAGCTGTTTTTT | CASSLRGGELFF | NA | NA | TRBJ2-2 | TRBV5-1
TGTGCCAGCAGCTTAGAACCGCAGGAGAATTCACCCCTCCACTTT | CASSLEPQENSPLHF | few | NA | TRBJ1-6 | TRBV7-2
TGTGCCAGCAGTGAACTTGACAGATATAATTCACCCCTCCACTTT | CASSELDRYNSPLHF | once | NA | TRBJ1-6 | TRBV6-1
TGTGCCAGCACCATAATCCCGGGGGGGCCGTTTAGTGAGCAGTTCTTC | CASTIIPGGPFSEQFF | NA | TRBD2 | TRBJ2-1 | TRBV14
TGCGCCAGCAGTCAAAACACGACAGGGTGCGATGAAAAACTGTTTTTT | CASSQNTTGCDEKLFF | NA | TRBD1 | TRBJ1-4 | TRBV23-1
TGTGCCAGCAGCAGCTTTGTGGAGTTTGAGCAGTTCTTC | CASSSFVEFEQFF | NA | NA | TRBJ2-1 | TRBV7-2
TGCGCCAGCAGCTTGGCCGCGAGCGGGGGGCCGGATGATACGCAGTATTTT | CASSLAASGGPDDTQYF | once | TRBD2 | TRBJ2-3 | TRBV5-1
TGTGCCAGCTCACCCCTCGGGGGGGGGCCCCTAGATACGCAGTATTTT | CASSPLGGGPLDTQYF | NA | TRBD2 | TRBJ2-3 | TRBV18
TGTGCCTGGAGGAGGTACAGTGAGTTCACTGAAGCTTTCTTT | CAWRRYSEFTEAFF | NA | NA | TRBJ1-1 | TRBV30
TGTGCCAGCTCACCTTCTCAGGGATTGAATAATGGCTACACCTTC | CASSPSQGLNNGYTF | NA | NA | TRBJ1-2 | TRBV18
TGTGCCAGTAGTATAATGCGGGGGAGCTCCTACAATGAGCAGTTCTTC | CASSIMRGSSYNEQFF | NA | TRBD2 | TRBJ2-1 | TRBV19
TGTGCCTGCCGCTGGGAGACTGAAGCTTTCTTT | CACRWETEAFF | once | NA | TRBJ1-1 | TRBV30
TGCGCCAGCAGTCAATCGAAGGGGGTTAATCAGCCCCAGCATTTT | CASSQSKGVNQPQHF | NA | NA | TRBJ1-5 | TRBV23-1
TGTGCCACCCACAGGGTCATCAATGAGCAGTTCTTC | CATHRVINEQFF | NA | NA | TRBJ2-1 | TRBV24-1
TGTGCCAGCAGCTCCGACAGGGCTAACTATGGCTACACCTTC | CASSSDRANYGYTF | NA | TRBD1 | TRBJ1-2 | TRBV5-6
TGCGCCAGCAGCTTTGGCGCGGACAGGGCACCCCAGCATTTT | CASSFGADRAPQHF | NA | TRBD1 | TRBJ1-5 | TRBV5-1